Presented here are 8 T cell receptor beta chains from one specimen sequenced in a study of T-cell reconstitution after alpha-beta-depleted transplantation in children. Molecular barcoding with unique molecular identifiers was used for the TCRbeta library. TCRdb recomputed calls from the PCR reads with MiXCR, one row per CDR3 protein. The sample consists of some 140,000 distinct CDR3 sequences, approximately 8.7% of them appearing once. Specimen: PBMCs, mostly from graft donor cells, collected 180 days after TCRalphabeta/CD19-depleted stem cell transplant. All receptors derive from a girl under three years old who had a stem cell transplant for combined immunodeficiency, so the T cells may come from the graft donor.

The sample holds a few counts of this clonotype. This chain joins TRBV7-2 and TRBJ2-7; D uncertain. Germline assignment: CDR1 SGHTA and CDR2 FQGNSA. The V gene lost 2 bases and the J gene lost 2 bases, with 10 bases spanning the gap. The CDR3 is made up of 14 amino acids. CDR3 protein: CASSLQYSAYEQYF. Written as DNA, the CDR3 is TGTGCCAGCAGCTTACAATACAGCGCCTACGAGCAGTACTTC. Filled out from reference TRBV7-2 and TRBJ2-7, the complete variable domain reads GAGVSQSPSNKVTEKGKDVELRCDPISGHTALYWYRQSLGQGLEFLIYFQGNSAPDKSGLPSDRFSAERTGGSVSTLTIQRTQQEDSAVYLCASSLQYSAYEQYFGPGTRLTVT.

This clonotype was found a few times. This rearrangement joins TRBV24-1 to TRBJ1-2, with D unclear. V lost 4 bases and J lost 3, with 11 bases in between. Per germline, CDR1 KGHDR and CDR2 SFDVKD. CDR3 length equals 14 residues. CDR3 nucleotide sequence: TGTGCCACCAGTGACCCCTCGGGGTACTATGGCTACACCTTC. Protein product: CATSDPSGYYGYTF.

This clonotype was recorded at least ten times. The rearrangement links TRBV25-1 to TRBJ2-7; TRBD2 might be the D (5 bases). The germline gives CDR1 MGHDK, CDR2 SYGVNS. Trimming cost V 4 bases and J 7 bases, with 11 bases left between them. The CDR3 has 12 amino acids. The CDR3 nucleotides read TGTGCCAGCAGTGCCCCGGGAAGGGAGCAGTACTTC. Residues: CASSAPGREQYF.

This clonotype was seen only a few times. The chain links TRBV5-1 to TRBJ1-2, with D hard to call. This CDR3 is built from 14 residues. The germline V gene has CDR1 SGHRS and CDR2 YFSETQ. Trimming pared 4 bases from V and 5 bases from J, leaving 15 bases between. The CDR3 DNA is TGCGCCAGCAGCGTCTCAGGCGGCCGGTATGGCTACACCTTC. It specifies CASSVSGGRYGYTF.

This clonotype was seen a few times. J is TRBJ1-2 and V is TRBV12-3 or TRBV12-4; 10 bases are shared with TRBD1. The CDR3 has 14 amino acids. Trimming at V came to 7 bases and at J to 7 bases, leaving 9 bases not matched to a gene. The CDR3 DNA sequence: TGTGCCAGCACCCTCTCTGGGACAGGGGCTGGCTACACCTTC. This codes for CASTLSGTGAGYTF.

This clonotype showed up many times. The genes are TRBV20-1 and TRBJ1-2, with D perhaps TRBD1 (6 bases). The CDR3 extends over 13 amino acids. The germline CDR1 and CDR2 sequences are DFQATT and SNEGSKA (reference sequence). Trimming took off 1 base at V and 8 bases at J, with 14 bases between the two ends. The CDR3 bases are TGCAGTGCTAGAGTCGGGACATTTCGGGGCTACACCTTC. Translation gives CSARVGTFRGYTF.

This chain links TRBV5-1 with TRBJ2-1; D not resolved. Germline V gives CDR1 SGHRS, CDR2 YFSETQ. The CDR3 length is 17 residues. V was shortened by 2 bases and J by 0 bases, with 15 bases between the two germline ends. CDR3: CASSFGPGSYSYNEQFF. CDR3 bases: TGCGCCAGCAGCTTCGGCCCCGGCTCCTACTCCTACAATGAGCAGTTCTTC.

This clonotype has ten or more counts. The CDR3 loop reads CSARDHNYGYTF. Written as DNA, the CDR3 is TGCAGTGCTAGAGATCACAACTATGGCTACACCTTC. This sequence joins TRBV20-1 and TRBJ1-2; D is ambiguous. Looked up from germline, CDR1 is DFQATT and CDR2 is SNEGSKA (reference sequence). V was clipped by 0 bases and J by 2 bases, with 4 bases between them. There are 12 residues in the CDR3.